This entry is about one T cell receptor beta chain. This specimen comes from a study of blood T cell repertoires in COVID-19. Overall study: Acute and convalescent COVID-19 samples came from the United States, Italy and Spain. The analysed material was cDNA or gDNA that came from T cells, B-cell-depleted T cells, or PBMCs.

Original processing methods: Nucleated cell counts were estimated from reference gene primer amplification. Generated by immunoSEQ multiplex PCR, the TCRdb table keeps only in-frame clones and is missing some. V and J calls and clone size come straight from that table; D and trimming were deduced from the DNA. Here the sample spans around 150,000 clones, 81% being singletons. CDR1 is SEHNR, CDR2 FQNEAQ, per germline (reference sequence). V was pared by 0 bases and J by 6 bases, with 6 bases between. The CDR3 is 13 residues long. The clonotype originates from a woman aged 55-70 years with active or convalescent COVID-19. Material: peripheral blood. V is TRBV7-9 and J is TRBJ2-1; no clear D gene. The CDR3 DNA reads TGTGCCAGCAGCTTAGCATGGAGCAATGAGCAGTTCTTC. It specifies CASSLAWSNEQFF.